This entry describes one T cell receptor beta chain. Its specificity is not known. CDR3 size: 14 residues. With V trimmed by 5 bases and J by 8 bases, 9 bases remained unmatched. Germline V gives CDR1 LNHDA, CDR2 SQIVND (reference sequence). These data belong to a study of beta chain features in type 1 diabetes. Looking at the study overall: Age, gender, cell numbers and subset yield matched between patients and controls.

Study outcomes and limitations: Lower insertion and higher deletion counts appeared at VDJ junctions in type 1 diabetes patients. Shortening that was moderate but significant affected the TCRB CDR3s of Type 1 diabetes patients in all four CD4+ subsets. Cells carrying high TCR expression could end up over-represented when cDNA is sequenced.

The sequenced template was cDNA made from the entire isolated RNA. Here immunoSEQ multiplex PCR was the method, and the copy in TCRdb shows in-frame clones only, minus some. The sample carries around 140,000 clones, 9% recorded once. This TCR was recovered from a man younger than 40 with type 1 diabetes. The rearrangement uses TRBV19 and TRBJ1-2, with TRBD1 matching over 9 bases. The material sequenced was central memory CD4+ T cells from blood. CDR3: CASSPPLDRGGYTF. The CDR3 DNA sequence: TGTGCCAGTAGTCCCCCCCTGGACAGGGGCGGCTACACCTTC.